This T cell receptor beta chain came from a study of T cells in Graves' hyperthyroidism and ophthalmopathy. Notes on the study in general: In validation, the model predicted ophthalmopathy. These predictions came a median roughly seven months before onset. Most thyroid clonotypes that were expanded above 0.001 also turned up in blood. Separating ophthalmopathy from stable hyperthyroidism was achieved by a 13 V-J model.

TCR beta CDR3 region amplification was performed from RNA transcripts. First-round RT-PCR with HTBI primers amplified the TCR CDR3 region. MiXCR, applied by TCRdb to the multiplex PCR reads, yields one record per CDR3 protein. Of fewer than 900,000 distinct CDR3 sequences in the sample, approximately 18% were seen once. This clonotype appeared many times. The antigen remains undetermined. Diagnoses were established using clinical symptoms, serum thyroxine and TRAb, thyroid ultrasound and orbital computed tomography. V dropped 0 bases and J dropped 5 bases, with 11 bases sitting between them. This CDR3 has 15 amino acids.

Sequenced sample: blood. The chain recombines TRBV12-3 or TRBV12-4 with TRBJ2-1, with D perhaps matching TRBD1 or TRBD2 (5 bases each). The sequence was collected from a woman aged 45-59 years with Graves' hyperthyroidism that later progressed to Graves' ophthalmopathy. Here the CDR3 reads CASSLASLGDNEQFF. Written as DNA, the CDR3 is TGTGCCAGCAGTTTAGCCTCTTTGGGGGACAATGAGCAGTTCTTC.